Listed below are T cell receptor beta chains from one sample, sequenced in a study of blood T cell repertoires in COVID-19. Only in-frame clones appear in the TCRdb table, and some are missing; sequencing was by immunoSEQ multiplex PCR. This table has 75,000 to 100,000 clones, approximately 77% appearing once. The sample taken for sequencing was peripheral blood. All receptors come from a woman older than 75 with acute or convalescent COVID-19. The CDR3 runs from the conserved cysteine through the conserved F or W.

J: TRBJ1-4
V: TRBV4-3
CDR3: CASSSAFGTGAGEKLFF

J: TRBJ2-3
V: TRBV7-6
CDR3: CASSLVAGHTDTQYF

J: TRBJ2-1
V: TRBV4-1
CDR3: CASSRQDYNEQFF

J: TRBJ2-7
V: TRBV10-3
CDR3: CAISERESSYEQYF

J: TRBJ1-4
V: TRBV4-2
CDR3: CASSQARGWGGSSPNEKLFF

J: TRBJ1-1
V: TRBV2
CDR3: CASSTAMNTEAFF

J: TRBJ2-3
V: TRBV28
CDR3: CASPPSGTGSTDTQYF

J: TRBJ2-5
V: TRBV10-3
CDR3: CAISAPLNGGGQETQYF

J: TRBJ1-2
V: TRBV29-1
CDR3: CSVEVARGNGYTF

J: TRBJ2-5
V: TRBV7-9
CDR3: CASSSTQGYQETQYF

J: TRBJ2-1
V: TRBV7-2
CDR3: CASSPRSGGRNEQFF

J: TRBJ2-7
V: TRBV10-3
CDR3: CAIRASDRSYEQYF

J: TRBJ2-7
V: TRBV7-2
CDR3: CASRGPSSYEQYF

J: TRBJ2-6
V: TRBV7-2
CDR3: CASSQGAGANVLTF

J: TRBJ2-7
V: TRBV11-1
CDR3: CASSLGERVYEQYF

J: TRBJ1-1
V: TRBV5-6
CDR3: CASSFLAGTEAFF

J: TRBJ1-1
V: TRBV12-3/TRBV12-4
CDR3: CASSLQGRTEAFF

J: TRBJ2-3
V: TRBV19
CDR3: CASSPRTSGADTQYF

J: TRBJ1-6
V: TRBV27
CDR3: CASSFNRDNSPLHF

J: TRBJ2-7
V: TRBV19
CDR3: CASSPTGQGAGYEQYF

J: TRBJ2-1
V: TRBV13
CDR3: CASSLGRRLRNEQFF

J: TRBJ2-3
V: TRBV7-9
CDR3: CASSRGASGNTDTQYF

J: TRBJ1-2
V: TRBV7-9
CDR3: CASSLVAAGYTF

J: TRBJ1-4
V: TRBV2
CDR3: CASSGQGAAEKLFF

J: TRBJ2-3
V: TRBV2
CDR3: CASNTVPTDTQYF

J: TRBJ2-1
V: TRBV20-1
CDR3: CSASRGNEQFF

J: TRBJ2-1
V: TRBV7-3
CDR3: CASSLPGSGPFF

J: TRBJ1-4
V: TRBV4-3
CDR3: CASSQDPGGNEKLFF

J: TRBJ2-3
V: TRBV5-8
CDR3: CASSLVSGGRDTQYF

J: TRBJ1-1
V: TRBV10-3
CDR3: CATQTGGGGTEAFF

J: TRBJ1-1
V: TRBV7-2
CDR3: CASSLPLDSALMNTEAFF

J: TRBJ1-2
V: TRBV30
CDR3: CAWSAPSYGYTF

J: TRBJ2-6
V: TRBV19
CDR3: CASGIVGGRAGANVLTF

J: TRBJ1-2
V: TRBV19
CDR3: CASREVGTGGSGGYTF

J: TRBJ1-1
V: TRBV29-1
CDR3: CSVALFGGANTEAFF

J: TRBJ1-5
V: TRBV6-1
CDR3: CASSELGRGNHQPQHF

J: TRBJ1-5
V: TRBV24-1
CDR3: CATQQGPNQPQHF

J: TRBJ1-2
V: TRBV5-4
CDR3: CASSLTDRDYGYTF

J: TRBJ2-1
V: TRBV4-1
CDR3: CASSPTSGRGGEQFF

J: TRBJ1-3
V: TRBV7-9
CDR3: CASSLGRGSDGNTIYF

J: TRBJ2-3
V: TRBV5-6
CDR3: CASSSTLAGGTDTQYF

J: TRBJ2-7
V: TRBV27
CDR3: CASSLLGYGGGGLTYEQYF

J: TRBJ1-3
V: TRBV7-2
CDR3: CASRQGLQGWYTIYF

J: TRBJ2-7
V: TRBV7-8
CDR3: CASSSTGTYEQYF

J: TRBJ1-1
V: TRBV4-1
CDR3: CASSQDPHRANTEAFF

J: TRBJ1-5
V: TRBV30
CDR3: CAWTRGSLSPQHF

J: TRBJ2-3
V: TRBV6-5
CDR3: CASSRQGGLADTQYF

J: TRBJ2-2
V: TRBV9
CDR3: CASSGSTSGGLINTGELFF

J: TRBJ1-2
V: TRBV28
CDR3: CASSFQGFARPTF

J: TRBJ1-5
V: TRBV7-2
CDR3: CASSLEDRGNQPQHF

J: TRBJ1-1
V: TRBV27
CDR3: CASSLRRQVPVSFF

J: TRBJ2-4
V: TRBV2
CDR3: CASTMGGGLAKNIQYF

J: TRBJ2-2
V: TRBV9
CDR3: CASSVGTNTGELFF

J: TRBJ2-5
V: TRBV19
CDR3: CASTRDRAGIETQYF

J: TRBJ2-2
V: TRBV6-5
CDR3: CASSATTNTGELFF

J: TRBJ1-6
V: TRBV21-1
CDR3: CASGTGGADDNSPLHF

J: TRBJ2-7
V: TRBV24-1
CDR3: CATSDPPGYEQYF

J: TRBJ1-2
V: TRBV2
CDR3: CASNPRDRGSESYGYTF

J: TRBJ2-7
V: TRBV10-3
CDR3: CAIRPGLAGVEQYF

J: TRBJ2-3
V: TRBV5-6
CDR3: CASIAEYTDTQYF